The present entry profiles one T cell receptor beta chain with its context. The target antigen is unknown. The CDR3 runs to 15 residues. The germline V gene encodes CDR1 LGHNA and CDR2 YSLEER. The V end lost 0 bases, the J end lost 3 bases, and 9 bases lay between the germline ends. This sample was taken from a study of Ad26.COV2.S vaccination and SARS-CoV-2 variants. Study information: This donor came from the COV1001 trial of Ad26.COV2.S. The authors gave Ad26.COV2.S intramuscularly, either once or twice 56 days apart.

The repertoire was sequenced with immunoSEQ multiplex PCR; TCRdb's copy has only in-frame clones and lacks some. Among about 440,000 clones listed, 90% were seen once. Treatment in this sample: approximately 18 received Ad26.COV2.S at low or high dose, single or two shots; about 5 received placebo; per-sample allocation not given. The samples date from day 63 after the first vaccine or placebo injection. Overall study results and limits: It was found that vaccine and placebo recipients had similar non-spike TCR breadth. While placebo recipients had lower spike-specific TCR breadth, vaccine recipients had more.

The source of this sequence is a person aged 18 to 59 who received the Ad26.COV2.S COVID-19 vaccine or a placebo. The material was peripheral blood, obtained in a trial of Ad26.COV2.S vaccine versus placebo. The chain carries TRBV4-3 and TRBJ2-1; perhaps TRBD1 as D (6 bases). The CDR3 coding sequence is TGCGCCAGCAGCCAAGAGGCCAGGGGCTACAATGAGCAGTTCTTC. It codes for CASSQEARGYNEQFF.